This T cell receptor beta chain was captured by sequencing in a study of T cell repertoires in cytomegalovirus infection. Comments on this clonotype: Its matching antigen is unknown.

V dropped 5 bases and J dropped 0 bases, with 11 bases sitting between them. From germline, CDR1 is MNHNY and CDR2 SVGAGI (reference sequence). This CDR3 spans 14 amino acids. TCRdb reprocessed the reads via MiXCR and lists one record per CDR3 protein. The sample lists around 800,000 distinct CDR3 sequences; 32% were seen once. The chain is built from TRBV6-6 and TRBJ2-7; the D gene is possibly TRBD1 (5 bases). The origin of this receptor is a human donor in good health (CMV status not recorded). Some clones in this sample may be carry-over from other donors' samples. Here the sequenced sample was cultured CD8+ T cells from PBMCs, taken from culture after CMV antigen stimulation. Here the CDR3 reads CASSPRQSSYEQYF. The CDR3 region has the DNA TGTGCCAGCAGTCCCAGACAGAGCTCCTACGAGCAGTACTTC.